This T cell receptor beta chain was identified in a study of cytomegalovirus exposure and HLA in healthy donors. Study outcomes and limitations: Per a prior analysis, the majority of TCR beta V segments were productive roughly 90% or roughly 30% of the time. Most CMV-associated TCR beta chains appeared HLA-restricted in a later analysis. The sole available immune exposure information was CMV serostatus.

This clone has only a few counts. Its antigen is unknown. This CDR3 contains 15 residues. Germline CDR1 is SGHRS and CDR2 is YFSETQ. The J segment lost 2 bases and the V segment lost 4 bases, leaving 6 bases of the junction unmatched. The primer mix had 60 Vbeta and 13 Jbeta primers. Authors' data handling: A follow-up analysis tallied about 80 million unique TCR beta chains, approximately 11 million shared. TCRdb's copy holds only in-frame clones and misses some; the assay was immunoSEQ multiplex PCR. V and J calls and clone size are those listed in that table; D and trimming were worked out from the DNA. This sample has tens of thousands of clones; about 80% occur once, and the top ten carry 32%.

The gene calls are TRBV5-1 and TRBJ2-1; 7 bases fit TRBD2. The clonotype comes from a man aged 50 to 59 in good health and CMV-seropositive. The sequenced material came from PBMCs. CDR3: CASSLSGDAYNEQFF. In DNA form, the CDR3 reads TGCGCCAGCAGCCTCAGCGGGGACGCCTACAATGAGCAGTTCTTC.